Below are 2 T cell receptor beta chains sequenced from a single sample in a study of CD4 T cells in relation to SARS-CoV-2 and coronaviruses (dated by TCRdb to the early 2020s). Library creation used the immunoSEQ multiplex PCR assay. Imported from immuneACCESS, the table was reduced by TCRdb to in-frame sequences with V and J called. These copies leave out some clones; in studies compared against another copy, an unresolved V gene accounts for under half, and the cause of the remainder is not known. The sample includes fewer than 25,000 clones, with around 68% observed a single time. The ten largest make up around 17% of the sample. No antigen is known for these receptors. CD4+ T cells from unexposed donors were collected before the COVID-19 pandemic (2011-2018). After around eleven days of culture, CD4+ T cells were isolated with the EasySep CD4+ T cell isolation kit. Source material: CD4+ T cells from PBMCs, cultured in vitro. The receptors here all came from a human donor in good health.

The chain has TRBV5-1 and TRBJ2-5; 12 bases agree with TRBD1. The CDR3 has 15 residues. Losses at the gene ends were 4 bases for V and 2 bases for J; bases not matched to a gene: 3. CDR1 and CDR2 from the germline V gene are SGHRS and YFSETQ. The CDR3 DNA reads as TGCGCCAGCAGCCGGGACAGGGGGCGTCAAGAGACCCAGTACTTC. This encodes CASSRDRGRQETQYF.

The chain uses TRBV19 and TRBJ2-4, with 13 bases fitting TRBD2. The CDR3 covers 19 residues. From germline, CDR1 is LNHDA and CDR2 SQIVND (reference sequence). V lost 6 bases, J lost 2 bases, and 13 bases stayed unmatched. CDR3 sequence (DNA): TGTGCCAGTAGCAACTCCGGGACTAGCGGGATAGGTACCAAAAACATTCAGTACTTC. Encoded protein: CASSNSGTSGIGTKNIQYF.